This T cell receptor (beta chain) was sequenced for a study of blood T cell repertoires in COVID-19. The wider study: Samples taken during acute and convalescent COVID-19 were collected in the United States, Italy and Spain. T cells, B-cell-depleted T cells, or PBMCs provided the cDNA or gDNA that served as material.

Original methodology: By means of reference gene primer amplification, nucleated cell counts were estimated. The data were produced by immunoSEQ multiplex PCR, yet TCRdb's version contains in-frame clones alone and is incomplete. That table is the source of V, J and clone size, and D and trimming were worked out from the DNA. The sample contains 310,000 or so clones, 87% of which appear only once. What was sequenced was peripheral blood. The TCR sequence derives from a woman in her forties or fifties who had recovered from COVID-19.

The CDR3 DNA reads as TGTGCCAGCAGTTCAGGGGTCTTGCAGTACTTC. This translates into CASSSGVLQYF. This sequence joins TRBV6-5 and TRBJ2-7, with D possibly matching TRBD1 (6 bases). V was pared by 4 bases and J by 9 bases, with 10 bases between. Germline-derived CDR1 and CDR2 are MNHEY and SVGAGI. The CDR3 extends over 11 amino acids.